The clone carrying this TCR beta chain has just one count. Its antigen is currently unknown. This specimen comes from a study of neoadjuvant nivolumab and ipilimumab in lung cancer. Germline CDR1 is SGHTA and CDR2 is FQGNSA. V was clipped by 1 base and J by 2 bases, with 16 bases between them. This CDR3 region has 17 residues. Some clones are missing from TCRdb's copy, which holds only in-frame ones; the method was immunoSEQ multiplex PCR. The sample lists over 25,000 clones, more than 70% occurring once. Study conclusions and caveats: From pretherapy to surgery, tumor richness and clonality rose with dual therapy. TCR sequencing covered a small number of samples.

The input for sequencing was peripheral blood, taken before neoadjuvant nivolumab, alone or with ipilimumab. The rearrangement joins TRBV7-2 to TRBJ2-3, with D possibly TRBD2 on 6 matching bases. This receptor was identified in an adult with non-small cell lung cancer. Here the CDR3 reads CASSLERALPPTDTQYF. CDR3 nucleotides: TGTGCCAGCAGCTTAGAGCGGGCCCTACCGCCCACAGATACGCAGTATTTT.